Listed here are 20 T cell receptor beta chains from one sample, sequenced in a study of cytomegalovirus exposure and HLA in healthy donors. Vbeta (60) and Jbeta (13) primers were used in the PCR. The assay was immunoSEQ multiplex PCR, and TCRdb's table has in-frame clones only and misses some. The specimen's table records over 100,000 clones. Input material: PBMCs. The receptors stem from a man in his forties or fifties in good health and CMV-seropositive.

The chain recombines TRBV7-9 with TRBJ1-2; D remains unclear. V dropped 1 base and J dropped 0 bases, with 9 bases sitting between them. Germline CDR1 and CDR2: SEHNR and FQNEAQ (reference sequence). The CDR3 totals 15 residues. CDR3 sequence (DNA): TGTGCCAGCAGCTTAGGAGAGAGATCTAACTATGGCTACACCTTC. Its translation is CASSLGERSNYGYTF.

The V gene is TRBV28, the J gene TRBJ2-7, with D perhaps matching TRBD2 (5 bases). The V gene lost 5 bases and the J gene lost 3 bases, with 11 bases spanning the gap. Per the germline V gene, CDR1 is MDHEN and CDR2 is SYDVKM. The CDR3 is 13 residues long. CDR3 coding DNA: TGTGCCAGCAGTATACGACTAAACTACGAGCAGTACTTC. Protein sequence: CASSIRLNYEQYF.

J is TRBJ1-4 and V is TRBV13, with D maybe TRBD1 (6 bases). The V end was cut by 5 bases, the J end by 8 bases, with 18 bases between. The CDR3 length is 15 residues. Germline V lookup: CDR1 PRHDT, CDR2 FYEKMQ (reference sequence). CDR3 bases: TGTGCCAGCAGCCCTACAGGGCAGGTCGGGGAAAAACTGTTTTTT. Residues: CASSPTGQVGEKLFF.

The V call is TRBV2, the J call TRBJ1-1, with TRBD1 matching 8 bases. The germline CDR1 and CDR2 sequences are SNHLY and FYNNEI. The CDR3 totals 13 residues. Germline trimming cut 1 base from V and 8 bases from J; bases unmatched to any gene: 3. This chain's CDR3 is CASSEGRGQEAFF. The CDR3 DNA is TGTGCCAGCAGTGAAGGCAGGGGGCAGGAAGCTTTCTTT.

This chain joins TRBV9 and TRBJ2-1; TRBD2 is a possible D gene (5 bases). CDR3 length: 13 residues. Germline CDR1 reads SGDLS; CDR2 reads YYNGEE. V shed 0 bases and J shed 7 bases, with 8 bases lying between them. The CDR3 DNA reads TGTGCCAGCAGCGTAGGAGGGCGGAATGAGCAGTTCTTC. It codes for CASSVGGRNEQFF.

The chain recombines TRBV6-1 with TRBJ1-1; 7 bases map to TRBD1. Trimming took 6 bases from V and 1 from J; bases not matched to a gene: 8. This CDR3 comprises 15 residues. CDR1 and CDR2 from the germline V gene are MNHNS and SASEGT. The chain's CDR3 is CASRLSTGRNTEAFF. DNA for the CDR3: TGTGCCAGCAGGTTATCGACAGGGAGGAACACTGAAGCTTTCTTT.

CDR3 protein: CASSTNPGTGVGEQYF. CDR3 in DNA: TGCGCCAGCAGTACTAACCCCGGGACAGGGGTCGGGGAGCAGTACTTC. The J gene is TRBJ2-7, the V gene TRBV10-2; 10 nucleotides agree with TRBD1. The ends lost 5 bases at V and 7 bases at J; junction bases unmatched: 14. The V gene's germline CDR1 is WSHSY and CDR2 SAAADI. The CDR3 is 16 residues long.

The chain carries TRBV19 and TRBJ2-2; TRBD1 is a possible D gene (6 bases). This CDR3 is 16 amino acids long. The V end was cut by 5 bases, the J end by 0 bases, with 13 bases between. CDR1 is LNHDA and CDR2 is SQIVND in the germline V gene (reference sequence). CDR3 nucleotides: TGTGCCAGTAGTCCCGGACAGCCCCCGAACACCGGGGAGCTGTTTTTT. It codes for CASSPGQPPNTGELFF. Together with reference TRBV19 and TRBJ2-2, the CDR3 gives the full variable domain: DGGITQSPKYLFRKEGQNVTLSCEQNLNHDAMYWYRQDPGQGLRLIYYSQIVNDFQKGDIAEGYSVSREKKESFPLTVTSAQKNPTAFYLCASSPGQPPNTGELFFGEGSRLTVL.

The chain links TRBV29-1 to TRBJ2-1; D remains unclear. The CDR3 is 14 amino acids. Germline V gene data show CDR1 as SQVTM and CDR2 as ANQGSEA. V was clipped by 3 bases and J by 4 bases, with 13 bases between them. The CDR3 coding sequence is TGCAGCGTTGAGTCACTGACTCCTTACAATGAGCAGTTCTTC. It codes for CSVESLTPYNEQFF.

The CDR3 nucleotides are TGCGCCAGCAGCCTGCCGGGGGAAAAACTGTTTTTT. It translates to CASSLPGEKLFF. The rearrangement links TRBV5-1 to TRBJ1-4, with unresolved D. V lost 4 bases to trimming and J lost 8 bases, with 9 bases between them. This CDR3 is built from 12 residues. CDR1 SGHRS and CDR2 YFSETQ come from the germline V gene.

V usage is TRBV15 and J usage is TRBJ2-2, with 8 bases that match TRBD1. The CDR3 has 18 residues. Germline-derived CDR1 and CDR2 are LNHNV and YYDKDF (reference sequence). The V segment lost 1 base and the J segment 3 bases; nucleotides outside the gene matches: 10. CDR3 sequence reads: CATSRARTGYHYTGELFF. CDR3 in DNA: TGTGCCACCAGCAGAGCTCGGACAGGGTATCATTACACCGGGGAGCTGTTTTTT.

According to its frequency, this clone is medium-sized. V usage is TRBV7-9 and J usage is TRBJ2-7; D is undetermined. Deletions cut 3 bases from V and 5 bases from J, with 11 bases between. CDR1 and CDR2 from the germline V gene are SEHNR and FQNEAQ (reference sequence). The length of the CDR3 is 13 residues. CDR3 residues: CASSFPSGHEQYF. The CDR3 bases are TGTGCCAGCAGCTTCCCCTCTGGGCACGAGCAGTACTTC.

The chain carries TRBV19 and TRBJ2-1; maybe TRBD2 (6 bases). CDR3 size: 12 residues. Trimming pared 4 bases from V and 7 bases from J, leaving 8 bases between. Looked up from germline, CDR1 is LNHDA and CDR2 is SQIVND (reference sequence). CDR3 protein: CASSTGVNEQFF. Here the CDR3 DNA reads TGTGCCAGTAGTACGGGAGTAAATGAGCAGTTCTTC.

The rearrangement joins TRBV4-1 to TRBJ2-7; 8 bases align to TRBD1. The CDR3 covers 13 residues. Germline CDR1 and CDR2: MGHRA and YSYEKL. V gave up 3 bases and J gave up 3 bases; unmatched junction bases: 1. In nucleotides, the CDR3 is TGCGCCAGCAGCCACGGACAGGGCTACGAGCAGTACTTC. Residues: CASSHGQGYEQYF.

The chain couples TRBV2 to TRBJ2-7, with TRBD1 identical over 8 bases. This CDR3 is built from 14 residues. Unmatched junction bases numbered 7, after V lost 6 bases and J lost 3 bases. Germline V gene lookup returns CDR1 SNHLY and CDR2 FYNNEI. The DNA for the CDR3 is TGTGCCAGCAGGAAATCTGACAGGGGCTACGAGCAGTACTTC. As protein: CASRKSDRGYEQYF.

The CDR3 DNA is TGTGCCAGCTCTAGGGGGGGCGAGGGGGAGCAGTACTTC. It yields the protein CASSRGGEGEQYF. V gene TRBV5-4 combines with J gene TRBJ2-7, with D tentatively TRBD2 (7 bases). The CDR3 runs 13 residues. CDR1 and CDR2 (germline): SGHNT, YYREEE (reference sequence). Deletions cut 7 bases from V and 7 bases from J, with 18 bases between.

CDR3 sequence (DNA): TGTGCCAGCAGCCCGGGACTAGCCGGGGAGCTGTTTTTT. Protein product: CASSPGLAGELFF. The chain is built from TRBV5-6 and TRBJ2-2; 8 bases align to TRBD2. Germline V lookup: CDR1 SGHDT, CDR2 YYEEEE. Trimming cost V 4 bases and J 6 bases; bases outside gene matches: 2. The CDR3 sequence is 13 residues long.

The rearrangement uses TRBV4-2 and TRBJ2-1, with TRBD2 identical over 8 bases. Germline V gene lookup returns CDR1 LGHNA and CDR2 YNFKEQ. J lost 4 bases, V lost 1 base, and 3 bases had no gene match. The CDR3 runs to 15 residues. CDR3 residues: CASSQAEREYNEQFF. CDR3 DNA: TGTGCCAGCAGCCAAGCCGAGCGGGAGTACAATGAGCAGTTCTTC.

Here the CDR3 DNA reads TGTGCCAGCAGTCTAGCGGGAGCTCTTAAGAATGAGCAGTTCTTC. This gives the protein CASSLAGALKNEQFF. The chain is built from TRBV28 and TRBJ2-1; 10 bases line up with TRBD2. CDR1 is MDHEN, CDR2 SYDVKM, per germline. This CDR3 comprises 15 residues. V lost 5 bases, J lost 7 bases, and 8 bases stayed unmatched.

The rearrangement joins TRBV28 to TRBJ2-7; 8 bases agree with TRBD2. J lost 0 bases, V lost 5 bases, and 3 bases had no gene match. Germline V gene sequence: CDR1 MDHEN, CDR2 SYDVKM. This CDR3 contains 14 residues. CDR3 bases: TGTGCCAGCAGTCTTAGCGGGATCTCCTACGAGCAGTACTTC. Its protein product is CASSLSGISYEQYF.